This T cell receptor beta chain was found in a study of esophageal squamous cell carcinoma under preoperative chemotherapy. Study results and caveats: Chemotherapy was followed by significantly higher TCR diversity in peripheral T cells only, not tumor-infiltrating lymphocytes.

Germline V gene sequence: CDR1 MNHNS, CDR2 SASEGT. CDR3 size: 14 residues. A single record per CDR3 protein comes from TCRdb applying MiXCR to the PCR reads. The table lists roughly 18,000 distinct CDR3 sequences, just over 45% of them singletons. Notes on this clonotype: Its antigen is still unknown. The junction and the germline gene differ at one end; a read error may be behind it.

Time point in this sample: after preoperative PTX-NDP chemotherapy. Collection of the sample occurred from a patient given preoperative chemotherapy. The genes are TRBV6-1 and TRBJ2-1; D gene unclear. The receptor's source is a human donor with esophageal squamous cell carcinoma. The donor label of this sample is uncertain. DNA for the CDR3: TGTGCCAGCAGCGAGTTTCGAACCACCAATGAGCAGTTTTTC. Protein product: CASSEFRTTNEQFF.